Each of the 9 T cell receptor beta chains below was sequenced from the same sample in a study of blood T cell repertoires in COVID-19. The table came from immunoSEQ multiplex PCR; TCRdb's copy has only in-frame clones and leaves some out. The sample carries 120,000 to 150,000 clones, approximately 85% recorded once. Sample: peripheral blood. Every receptor here comes from a woman between 55 and 75 years old with COVID-19, enrolled during active disease.

The CDR3 reads CASSQRSGGANEQFF. The CDR3 region has the DNA TGCGCCAGCAGCCAAAGGAGCGGGGGGGCCAATGAGCAGTTCTTC. The chain couples TRBV4-3 to TRBJ2-1; 10 bases match TRBD2. The CDR3 is 15 residues long. J lost 6 bases, V lost 2 bases, and 4 bases had no gene match. Germline lookup yields CDR1 LGHNA and CDR2 YSLEER.

The chain uses TRBV6-6 and TRBJ2-7, with a weak D call TRBD1 (5 bases). V shed 2 bases and J shed 3 bases, with 11 bases lying between them. CDR3 length: 14 residues. Looked up from germline, CDR1 is MNHNY and CDR2 is SVGAGI (reference sequence). This CDR3 is CASSYRTDSYEQYF. CDR3 sequence (DNA): TGTGCCAGCAGTTACAGGACCGACAGCTACGAGCAGTACTTC.

This chain uses TRBV19 with TRBJ2-5, with no clear D. V was trimmed by 3 bases and J by 1 base, leaving 9 bases between them. CDR1 and CDR2 from the germline V gene are LNHDA and SQIVND (reference sequence). This CDR3 comprises 14 residues. CDR3 sequence: CASSIGGIQETQYF. The CDR3 region has the DNA TGTGCCAGTAGTATCGGCGGAATCCAAGAGACCCAGTACTTC.

The V and J genes are TRBV5-4 and TRBJ1-1, with 7 nucleotides matching TRBD1. Unmatched junction bases numbered 2, after V lost 2 bases and J lost 4 bases. This CDR3 spans 13 amino acids. Germline assignment: CDR1 SGHNT and CDR2 YYREEE (reference sequence). CDR3 protein: CASSFQGGTEAFF. In DNA, the CDR3 is TGTGCCAGCAGCTTCCAGGGGGGCACTGAAGCTTTCTTT.

J is TRBJ1-3 and V is TRBV10-3; TRBD1 might be the D (5 bases). Per germline, CDR1 ENHRY and CDR2 SYGVKD. Trimming removed 2 bases at V and 0 bases at J, with 14 bases between. The CDR3 sequence is 17 residues long. This chain's CDR3 is CAISEPLGLTSGNTIYF. CDR3 bases: TGTGCCATCAGTGAGCCCCTGGGACTGACCTCTGGAAACACCATATATTTT.

The chain employs TRBV3-1 (or the pseudogene TRBV3-2) and TRBJ2-7; unclear D gene. The germline CDR1 and CDR2 sequences are LGHDT and YNNKEL (reference sequence). Trimming pared 1 base from V and 6 bases from J, leaving 13 bases between. The CDR3 runs 14 residues. This CDR3 is CASSQVSVRSEQYF. The CDR3 nucleotides are TGTGCCAGCAGCCAAGTTTCGGTGCGGAGCGAGCAGTACTTC.

V usage is TRBV30 and J usage is TRBJ1-5; D gene ambiguous. The V end was cut by 0 bases, the J end by 5 bases, with 11 bases between. This CDR3 contains 14 residues. Germline CDR1 reads GTSNPN; CDR2 reads SVGIG (reference sequence). This CDR3 reads CAWSVRHSDQPQHF. The DNA of the CDR3 is TGTGCCTGGAGTGTCCGCCACTCCGATCAGCCCCAGCATTTT.

The rearrangement links TRBV18 to TRBJ2-6, with TRBD1 as a possible D gene (6 bases). Per germline, CDR1 KGHSH and CDR2 LQKENI. The CDR3 runs 16 residues. V was pared by 0 bases and J by 4 bases, with 10 bases between. This CDR3 reads CASSPPMGAGANVLTF. The CDR3, as DNA: TGTGCCAGCTCACCACCGATGGGGGCCGGGGCCAACGTCCTGACTTTC.

This rearrangement joins TRBV7-9 to TRBJ2-7; 9 bases match TRBD1. Trimming at V came to 4 bases and at J to 3 bases, leaving 4 bases not matched to a gene. This CDR3 is 14 amino acids long. Germline assignment: CDR1 SEHNR and CDR2 FQNEAQ (reference sequence). CDR3 coding DNA: TGTGCCAGCAGCTGGGGACAGGGCAGCTACGAGCAGTACTTC. Amino acids: CASSWGQGSYEQYF.